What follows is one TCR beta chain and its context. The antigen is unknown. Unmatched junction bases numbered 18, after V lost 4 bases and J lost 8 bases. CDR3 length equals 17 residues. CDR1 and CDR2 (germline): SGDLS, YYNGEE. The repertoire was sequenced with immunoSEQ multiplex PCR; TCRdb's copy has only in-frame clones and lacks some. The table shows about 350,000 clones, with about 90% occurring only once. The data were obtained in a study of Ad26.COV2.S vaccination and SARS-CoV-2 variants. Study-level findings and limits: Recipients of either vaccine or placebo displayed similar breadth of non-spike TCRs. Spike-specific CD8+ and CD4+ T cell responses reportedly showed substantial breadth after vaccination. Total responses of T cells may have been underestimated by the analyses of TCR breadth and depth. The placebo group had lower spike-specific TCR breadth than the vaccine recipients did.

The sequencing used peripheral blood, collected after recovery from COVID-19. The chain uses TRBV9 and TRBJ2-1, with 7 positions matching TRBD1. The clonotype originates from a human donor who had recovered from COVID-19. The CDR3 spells CASSPRTRNRGGDEQFF. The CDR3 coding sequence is TGTGCCAGCAGCCCCCGAACCCGAAACAGGGGCGGCGATGAGCAGTTCTTC.